Below are 10 T cell receptor beta chains sequenced from a single sample in a study of OX40 agonist ivuxolimab in advanced cancers. The method was immunoSEQ multiplex PCR; TCRdb's version includes in-frame clones alone and lacks a portion of them. Of roughly 91,000 clones in the sample, 90% to 97% are singletons; the top ten hold about 2%. The sequenced sample was CD4+ or CD8+ T cells sorted from blood, obtained in a trial of the OX40 agonist ivuxolimab. The source is an adult with an advanced solid tumor such as melanoma, head and neck, liver or kidney cancer.

This clone was counted a single time. The genes are TRBV11-2 and TRBJ2-7, with 9 bases identical to TRBD2. The germline V gene has CDR1 SGHAT and CDR2 FQNNGV. CDR3 size: 17 residues. The junction had 9 bases not matched to a gene; V was cut back by 0 bases and J by 3 bases. The CDR3 bases are TGTGCCAGCAGCTTAGAGGTGGGGGTAGCGGGGGTCTACGAGCAGTACTTC. As protein: CASSLEVGVAGVYEQYF. Together with reference TRBV11-2 and TRBJ2-7, the CDR3 gives the full variable domain: EAGVAQSPRYKIIEKRQSVAFWCNPISGHATLYWYQQILGQGPKLLIQFQNNGVVDDSQLPKDRFSAERLKGVDSTLKIQPAKLEDSAVYLCASSLEVGVAGVYEQYFGPGTRLTVT.

The CDR3 protein is CASRQDRGHEQYF. The CDR3 DNA reads TGTGCCAGCAGACAGGACAGGGGACACGAGCAGTACTTC. The V and J genes are TRBV7-3 and TRBJ2-7; TRBD1 aligns across 9 bases. This CDR3 is built from 13 residues. The ends lost 6 bases at V and 5 bases at J; junction bases unmatched: 5. Germline assignment: CDR1 SGHTA and CDR2 FQGTGA.

The chain carries TRBV27 and TRBJ2-3, with D perhaps TRBD2 (5 bases). With 4 bases removed from V and 2 bases from J, the gap between germline ends came to 13 bases. CDR1 and CDR2 (germline): MNHEY, SMNVEV (reference sequence). The CDR3 has 15 amino acids. This CDR3 is CASSYGSWDTDTQYF. The CDR3 nucleotides are TGTGCCAGCAGTTATGGGAGTTGGGACACAGATACGCAGTATTTT.

The chain links TRBV6-5 to TRBJ1-3; 8 bases fit TRBD1. This CDR3 region has 15 residues. Germline trimming cut 5 bases from V and 1 base from J; bases unmatched to any gene: 4. Per the germline V gene, CDR1 is MNHEY and CDR2 is SVGAGI. CDR3 protein: CASSPTGGSGNTIYF. The DNA of the CDR3 is TGTGCCAGCAGTCCTACAGGGGGATCTGGAAACACCATATATTTT.

The chain is built from TRBV10-1 and TRBJ2-7; 9 bases are a match to TRBD1. This CDR3 is built from 17 residues. Germline-derived CDR1 and CDR2 are WNHNN and SYGVQD (reference sequence). With 3 bases clipped from V and 6 bases from J, the junction kept 15 bases outside the gene matches. In nucleotides, the CDR3 is TGCGCCAGCAGTGACAGGGGTTCCCGGGACAGGGATGGCGAGCAGTACTTC. It yields the protein CASSDRGSRDRDGEQYF.

The chain uses TRBV5-1 and TRBJ1-2; D may be TRBD1 (6 bases). CDR3 length: 14 residues. The germline gives CDR1 SGHRS, CDR2 YFSETQ. With 4 bases removed from V and 9 bases from J, the gap between germline ends came to 19 bases. The CDR3 reads CASSPESAQGRYTF. The CDR3 DNA reads TGCGCCAGCAGCCCGGAGTCGGCTCAGGGGCGCTACACCTTC.

This clone was counted a single time. The chain employs TRBV19 and TRBJ1-4; D is possibly TRBD1 (5 bases). This CDR3 has 9 residues. Germline V CDR1 and CDR2: LNHDA, SQIVND (reference sequence). The CDR3 coding sequence is TGTAGGGGCATCTGGAAACTGTTTTTT. Protein sequence: CRGIWKLFF.

The genes are TRBV6-5 and TRBJ2-1, with D possibly TRBD2 on 5 matching bases. The CDR3 spans 16 residues. Trimming cost V 0 bases and J 1 base, with 10 bases left between them. Germline V gene data show CDR1 as MNHEY and CDR2 as SVGAGI. The CDR3 region is CASSYSRARSYNEQFF. CDR3 DNA: TGTGCCAGCAGTTACTCGAGGGCGAGGTCCTACAATGAGCAGTTCTTC.

This clone is a singleton in its sample. V and J are TRBV2 and TRBJ2-7, with TRBD2 as a possible D gene (6 bases). CDR1 is SNHLY and CDR2 is FYNNEI in the germline V gene. CDR3 length equals 12 residues. V was trimmed by 7 bases and J by 2 bases, leaving 9 bases between them. The CDR3 loop is CASNGRTYEQYF. CDR3 coding DNA: TGTGCCAGCAACGGGAGAACCTACGAGCAGTACTTC. The variable domain in full, completed from reference TRBV2 and TRBJ2-7, reads EPEVTQTPSHQVTQMGQEVILRCVPISNHLYFYWYRQILGQKVEFLVSFYNNEISEKSEIFDDQFSVERPDGSNFTLKIRSTKLEDSAMYFCASNGRTYEQYFGPGTRLTVT.

The rearrangement joins TRBV7-3 to TRBJ2-3, with TRBD2 identical over 7 bases. The CDR3 spans 16 residues. CDR1 SGHTA and CDR2 FQGTGA come from the germline V gene. V trimming: 5 bases; J trimming: 4 bases; junction bases outside the gene matches: 12. CDR3 amino acids: CASSPLGGRPPDTQYF. CDR3 coding DNA: TGTGCCAGCAGCCCCCTTGGCGGGAGACCCCCAGATACGCAGTATTTT.